The T cell receptor (beta chain) under discussion was sequenced for a study of CD8 T cells in ankylosing spondylitis. Study results and limitations: Reported data indicate significant enrichment of disease-linked clones within matched ankylosing spondylitis synovial fluid. As for the disease-linked clones, they showed a CD8+ phenotype and occurred at relatively low frequencies in peripheral blood. A number of the motif variants had already been described in reactive arthritis synovial fluid and blood.

This clonotype came up a few times. Its antigen remains unknown. This CDR3 is built from 14 residues. V was clipped by 5 bases and J by 2 bases; unmatched bases: 5. From germline, CDR1 is SGHRS and CDR2 YFSETQ. Each CDR3 protein gets one entry after TCRdb re-called the 5' RACE reads with MiXCR. The profile shows 200,000 to 250,000 distinct CDR3 sequences, over 9.5% of them singletons. Sequences were obtained from blood, either unsorted or a sorted T cell fraction (not recorded which). The V gene is TRBV5-1, the J gene TRBJ2-3, with 7 bases identical to TRBD2. This sequence was found in a male donor with ankylosing spondylitis or in good health (not recorded which). This chain's CDR3 is CASRIAGVTDTQYF. The CDR3 nucleotides read TGCGCCAGCAGGATTGCGGGGGTCACAGATACGCAGTATTTT. Supplemented by reference TRBV5-1 and TRBJ2-3, the full variable domain reads KAGVTQTPRYLIKTRGQQVTLSCSPISGHRSVSWYQQTPGQGLQFLFEYFSETQRNKGNFPGRFSGRQFSNSRSEMNVSTLELGDSALYLCASRIAGVTDTQYFGPGTRLTVL.